Listed below are T cell receptor beta chains from one sample, sequenced in a study of early T cells in non-severe SARS-CoV-2 infection. A single record per CDR3 protein comes from TCRdb applying MiXCR to the 5' RACE reads. The top ten clones hold approximately 6.5% of a sample with under 90,000 distinct CDR3 sequences, approximately 13% of them seen once. Sequencing used whole blood. The receptor set was obtained from an adult who was a healthcare worker with PCR-confirmed SARS-CoV-2 infection or an uninfected control (not recorded which). Both conserved end residues are part of each CDR3. A D gene is named only where the DNA matches it firmly. Clone size is shown for a subset of rows, as once, few, many or a class of expanded clone.

clone_size,v_call,d_call,j_call,cdr3_nt,cdr3_aa
many,TRBV18,.,TRBJ1-6,TGTGCCAGCTCACCACAGGTTGGAGGGAGGTATAATTCACCCCTCCACTTT,CASSPQVGGRYNSPLHF
few,TRBV3-1,.,TRBJ1-4,TGTGCCAGCAGCTTGAGGGGCGCTTCTAATGAAAAACTGTTTTTT,CASSLRGASNEKLFF
.,TRBV5-4,.,TRBJ2-3,TGTGCCAGCAACCAGGTCCTTGGACAGTCCCCGACAGATACGCAGTATTTT,CASNQVLGQSPTDTQYF
few,TRBV2,TRBD2,TRBJ2-3,TGTGCCAGCACTCCGCGGGGGGGCCTAGATACGCAGTATTTT,CASTPRGGLDTQYF
once,TRBV3-1,TRBD1,TRBJ1-4,TGTGCCAGCAGCCGACGTGTAGGGGGCAGGGAAAAACTGTTTTTT,CASSRRVGGREKLFF
few,TRBV7-9,.,TRBJ1-4,TGTGCCAGCAGCGACGACCGTAATGAAAAACTGTTTTTT,CASSDDRNEKLFF
.,TRBV7-2,.,TRBJ1-2,TGTGCCAGCAGCTCCTCGACATATGACTATGGCTACACCTTC,CASSSSTYDYGYTF
few,TRBV12-3/TRBV12-4,.,TRBJ1-5,TGTGCCAGCAGCAGGGGATTGACATGGCAGCCCCAGCATTTT,CASSRGLTWQPQHF
.,TRBV29-1,.,TRBJ2-7,TGCAGCGGAAGTGTTGCCTACGAGCAGTACTTC,CSGSVAYEQYF
few,TRBV6-2/TRBV6-3,.,TRBJ1-5,TGTGCCAGCAGTACGCGGACGGAGTATAGCAATCAGCCCCAGCATTTT,CASSTRTEYSNQPQHF
.,TRBV7-8,TRBD1,TRBJ2-5,TGTGCCAGCAGCCACCGTATACCGGACAGGGAACATATGACCCAGTACTTC,CASSHRIPDREHMTQYF
many,TRBV5-4,TRBD1,TRBJ1-1,TGTGCCAGCAGCCTAGACAGGGGAGGAACTGAAGCTTTCTTT,CASSLDRGGTEAFF
.,TRBV4-1,.,TRBJ2-2,TGCGCCAGCAGCCAACCATCAATGGGAGCCGCGAACACCGGGGAGCTGTTTTTT,CASSQPSMGAANTGELFF
few,TRBV18,.,TRBJ2-1,TGTGCCAGCTCACCACCTTCTCAGCGCAGCAATGAGCAGTTCTTC,CASSPPSQRSNEQFF
.,TRBV5-4,TRBD1,TRBJ2-1,TGTGCCAGCATCGACAGGGAAGAGATGGGTGAGCAGTTCTTC,CASIDREEMGEQFF
.,TRBV4-2,.,TRBJ2-5,TGTGCCAGCACCTCCACCGGGGAGACCCAGTACTTC,CASTSTGETQYF
few,TRBV28,.,TRBJ1-6,TGTGCCAGCAGTTTGCCACCCCGAGGTTCACCCCTCCACTTT,CASSLPPRGSPLHF
few,TRBV28,TRBD2,TRBJ2-5,TGTGCCAGCAGTTCTCCTAGCGGGATAGAGACCCAGTACTTC,CASSSPSGIETQYF
once,TRBV5-1,TRBD1,TRBJ2-5,TGCGCCAGCAGCTTGGGACAGGGCCTCCAAGAGACCCAGTACTTC,CASSLGQGLQETQYF
few,TRBV5-1,.,TRBJ2-5,TGCGCCAGCAGCTTGGCAGGGACAGAGACCCAGTACTTC,CASSLAGTETQYF
once,TRBV9,.,TRBJ1-2,TGTGCCAGCAGCGTAGGGGGGAACTATGGCTACACCTTC,CASSVGGNYGYTF
.,TRBV11-2,.,TRBJ2-7,TGTGCCAGCACCGGGTCCTTCAGGGGGGAAGAGCAGTACTTC,CASTGSFRGEEQYF
few,TRBV6-2/TRBV6-3,TRBD2,TRBJ2-3,TGTGCCAGCAGTACAAGAGCTAGCGGTTCTAGCCCAGATACGCAGTATTTT,CASSTRASGSSPDTQYF
.,TRBV30,.,TRBJ1-2,TGTGCCTGGAGTGTTGGAGGCAGGTTGGATGGCTACACCTTC,CAWSVGGRLDGYTF
many,TRBV6-5,.,TRBJ2-7,TGTGCCAGCAGTTACTCGACTAACTACGAGCAGTACTTC,CASSYSTNYEQYF
few,TRBV3-1,.,TRBJ2-7,TGTGCCAGCAGTCCCCTTGGGGCTATTTCCTACGAGCAGTACTTC,CASSPLGAISYEQYF
.,TRBV20-1,.,TRBJ1-6,TGCAGTGCTATAAACTCCAGGGGAAATTCACCCCTCCACTTT,CSAINSRGNSPLHF
many,TRBV7-2,.,TRBJ1-5,TGTGCCAGCAGCTTAGGGAGCCAGACTAATCAGCCCCAGCATTTT,CASSLGSQTNQPQHF
few,TRBV5-1,TRBD1,TRBJ1-5,TGCGCCAGCAGCTTACCAGGGGGTCAGCCCCAGCATTTT,CASSLPGGQPQHF
.,TRBV25-1,TRBD2,TRBJ2-5,TGTGCCAGCAGTGAAACTAGCGCAAGCGGGCAAGAGACCCAGTACTTC,CASSETSASGQETQYF
.,TRBV29-1,.,TRBJ1-1,TGCAGCGTTGATCCAGCGAACACTGAAGCTTTCTTT,CSVDPANTEAFF
.,TRBV12-3/TRBV12-4,.,TRBJ2-1,TGTGCCAGCAGTTTACTCACTGGGATCGATGAGCAGTTCTTC,CASSLLTGIDEQFF
.,TRBV30,TRBD1,TRBJ2-7,TGTGCCTGGAGCCTCTTGGGGACAGGGGGCTACGAGCAGTACTTC,CAWSLLGTGGYEQYF
many,TRBV5-1,.,TRBJ1-1,TGCGCCAGCAGCTTCGACGGATACACTGAAGCTTTCTTT,CASSFDGYTEAFF
.,TRBV4-1,.,TRBJ1-1,TGCGCCAGCAGCCAAGAAGGCGGGTTGAACACTGAAGCTTTCTTT,CASSQEGGLNTEAFF
few,TRBV4-1,.,TRBJ1-1,TGCGCCAGCAGCCAAGAAGGGAGGGTCCTCATGAACACTGAAGCTTTCTTT,CASSQEGRVLMNTEAFF
few,TRBV24-1,.,TRBJ2-5,TGTGCCACCAGTGCCTCCGGAGGGGGACAAGAGACCCAGTACTTC,CATSASGGGQETQYF